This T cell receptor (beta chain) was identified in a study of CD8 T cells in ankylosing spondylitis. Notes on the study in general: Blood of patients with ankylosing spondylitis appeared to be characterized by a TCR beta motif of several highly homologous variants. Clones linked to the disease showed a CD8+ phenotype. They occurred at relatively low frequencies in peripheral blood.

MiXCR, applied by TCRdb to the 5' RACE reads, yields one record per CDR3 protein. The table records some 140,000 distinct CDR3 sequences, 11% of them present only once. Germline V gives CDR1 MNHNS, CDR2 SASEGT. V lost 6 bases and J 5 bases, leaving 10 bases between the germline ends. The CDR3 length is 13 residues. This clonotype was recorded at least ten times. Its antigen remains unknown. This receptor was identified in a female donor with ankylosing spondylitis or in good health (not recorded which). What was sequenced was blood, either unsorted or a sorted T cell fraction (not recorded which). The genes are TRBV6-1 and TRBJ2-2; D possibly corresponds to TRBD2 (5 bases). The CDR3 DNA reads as TGTGCCAGCAGCCACGCGGGTACCGGGGAGCTGTTTTTT. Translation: CASSHAGTGELFF.